This passage covers 21 T cell receptor beta chains from one sample sequenced in a study of control samples from healthy donors and cancer patients. Sequencing used immunoSEQ multiplex PCR; TCRdb keeps in-frame clones, though not all of them. The sample yields 200,000 to 250,000 clones, roughly 94% seen once. The sample was blood. The receptors here all came from a man in his fifties or sixties in good health.

The CDR3 protein is CARGQKRNTEAFF. The CDR3 DNA sequence: TGTGCCAGGGGACAAAAGAGGAACACTGAAGCTTTCTTT. The V call is TRBV2, the J call TRBJ1-1; a weak D match, TRBD1 (6 bases). Germline CDR1 and CDR2: SNHLY and FYNNEI. The CDR3 is 13 amino acids. V was cut by 9 bases and J by 1 base, with 12 bases left in between.

The chain couples TRBV28 to TRBJ2-1, with 9 positions matching TRBD1. Germline V gene sequence: CDR1 MDHEN, CDR2 SYDVKM. The CDR3 is 15 amino acids. Trimming at V came to 7 bases and at J to 7 bases, leaving 11 bases not matched to a gene. CDR3 DNA sequence: TGTGCCAGCACCGGGCGGGACAGGGTTGGGAATGAGCAGTTCTTC. Translation gives CASTGRDRVGNEQFF.

The rearrangement links TRBV11-2 to TRBJ1-6, with D perhaps matching TRBD1 (6 bases). The CDR3 has 16 amino acids. Germline CDR1 is SGHAT and CDR2 is FQNNGV. V lost 5 bases, J lost 0 bases, and 11 bases lay in between. The CDR3 spells CASSKDSYSYNSPLHF. CDR3 nucleotides: TGTGCCAGCAGCAAGGACAGTTACTCCTATAATTCACCCCTCCACTTT.

This sequence joins TRBV7-8 and TRBJ1-2; D remains unclear. Per the germline V gene, CDR1 is SGHVS and CDR2 is FQNEAQ. This CDR3 has 15 amino acids. The V gene lost 5 bases and the J gene lost 7 bases, with 20 bases spanning the gap. In DNA, the CDR3 is TGTGCCAGCAGCCCATACGGGGTACAGATCCGTGGCTACACCTTC. This translates into CASSPYGVQIRGYTF.

This clone was counted between two and nine times. The gene calls are TRBV7-2 and TRBJ2-1; perhaps TRBD1 as D (6 bases). The length of the CDR3 is 13 residues. V was pared by 7 bases and J by 4 bases, with 11 bases between. CDR1 and CDR2 (germline): SGHTA, FQGNSA. CDR3 region: CASNWGPYNEQFF. DNA of the CDR3: TGTGCCAGCAACTGGGGGCCTTACAATGAGCAGTTCTTC. Full variable domain (remainder filled in from reference TRBV7-2 and TRBJ2-1): GAGVSQSPSNKVTEKGKDVELRCDPISGHTALYWYRQSLGQGLEFLIYFQGNSAPDKSGLPSDRFSAERTGGSVSTLTIQRTQQEDSAVYLCASNWGPYNEQFFGPGTRLTVL.

This chain uses TRBV5-1 with TRBJ1-2, with D hard to call. The germline V gene encodes CDR1 SGHRS and CDR2 YFSETQ. The CDR3 extends over 14 amino acids. The ends were cut back, 0 bases at V and 6 bases at J, with 12 bases in the middle. The DNA for the CDR3 is TGCGCCAGCAGCTTGGAAAGGGCGGAGAATGGCTACACCTTC. This gives the protein CASSLERAENGYTF.

The V gene is TRBV5-1, the J gene TRBJ1-1; the D gene is possibly TRBD1 (6 bases). Trimming stripped 0 bases from V and 1 base from J, with 10 bases between. CDR3 length equals 15 residues. Germline loops: CDR1 SGHRS, CDR2 YFSETQ. The DNA for the CDR3 is TGCGCCAGCAGCTTGGGACAGGCGAAGAACACTGAAGCTTTCTTT. It codes for CASSLGQAKNTEAFF.

This sequence joins TRBV5-4 and TRBJ2-3; possible D gene TRBD1, 6 bases. Germline CDR1 and CDR2: SGHNT and YYREEE (reference sequence). This CDR3 has 14 residues. V lost 0 bases, J lost 6 bases, and 11 bases lay in between. CDR3: CASSLEGGSDTQYF. CDR3 nucleotides: TGTGCCAGCAGCTTGGAAGGGGGATCGGATACGCAGTATTTT.

The chain links TRBV28 to TRBJ2-5; TRBD2 might be the D (6 bases). The germline gives CDR1 MDHEN, CDR2 SYDVKM. CDR3 length: 15 amino acids. Trimming stripped 6 bases from V and 4 bases from J, with 18 bases between. The CDR3 is CASSSEGWRAETQYF. The DNA of the CDR3 is TGTGCCAGCAGCTCTGAGGGGTGGAGGGCAGAGACCCAGTACTTC.

There are a few counts of this clone. The gene calls are TRBV19 and TRBJ1-5, with TRBD1 identical over 8 bases. The CDR3 is 16 residues long. The germline CDR1 and CDR2 sequences are LNHDA and SQIVND (reference sequence). Trimming took 4 bases from V and 3 from J; bases not matched to a gene: 8. CDR3 residues: CASSSGQGEPNQPQHF. The CDR3 DNA is TGTGCCAGTAGTAGCGGACAGGGCGAGCCCAATCAGCCCCAGCATTTT.

This rearrangement joins TRBV28 to TRBJ2-5; TRBD2 agrees at 10 bases. Germline V gives CDR1 MDHEN, CDR2 SYDVKM. V trimming: 3 bases; J trimming: 2 bases; junction bases outside the gene matches: 12. This CDR3 is 18 amino acids long. CDR3 DNA sequence: TGTGCCAGCAGTTTGTCAGCGGGGGGGAACTACTGGCAAGAGACCCAGTACTTC. This sequence encodes CASSLSAGGNYWQETQYF.

This rearrangement joins TRBV19 to TRBJ1-5, with TRBD1 as a possible D gene (6 bases). Trimming left V 3 bases short and J 11 bases short, with 20 bases between. This CDR3 has 15 amino acids. Germline CDR1 reads LNHDA; CDR2 reads SQIVND (reference sequence). This chain's CDR3 is CASSMAGQGSVAQHF. The CDR3 nucleotides read TGTGCCAGTAGTATGGCAGGGCAGGGGAGCGTGGCCCAGCATTTT.

This clone has more than one count but fewer than ten. This rearrangement joins TRBV28 to TRBJ1-6, with D perhaps TRBD1 (6 bases). Germline V CDR1 and CDR2: MDHEN, SYDVKM. This CDR3 is built from 15 residues. V lost 2 bases and J lost 9, with 14 bases in between. CDR3 residues: CASSLRGLTSSPLHF. The DNA of the CDR3 is TGTGCCAGCAGTTTACGGGGGCTTACGAGTTCACCCCTCCACTTT.

The rearrangement links TRBV4-2 to TRBJ2-3; TRBD2 might be the D (7 bases). This CDR3 is 18 amino acids long. Germline V gives CDR1 LGHNA, CDR2 YNFKEQ. V lost 2 bases and J 0 bases, leaving 18 bases between the germline ends. CDR3 protein: CASSQSTTRGASTDTQYF. The CDR3 nucleotides are TGTGCCAGCAGCCAATCTACCACCCGGGGGGCCAGCACAGATACGCAGTATTTT.

The chain uses TRBV4-2 and TRBJ2-1, with TRBD2 as a possible D gene (5 bases). The CDR3 is made up of 16 amino acids. Germline CDR1 LGHNA, CDR2 YNFKEQ. V lost 5 bases and J lost 4, with 18 bases in between. CDR3 region: CASSVILLGRYNEQFF. The CDR3 DNA is TGTGCCAGCAGCGTTATCTTACTAGGCCGATACAATGAGCAGTTCTTC.

This clone showed up just once. This rearrangement joins TRBV5-4 to TRBJ2-3, with 7 bases identical to TRBD1. This CDR3 comprises 12 residues. V lost 5 bases, J lost 10 bases, and 7 bases stayed unmatched. From germline, CDR1 is SGHNT and CDR2 YYREEE (reference sequence). The CDR3 loop reads CASRFTGEAQYF. Written as DNA, the CDR3 is TGTGCCAGCAGGTTTACAGGGGAAGCGCAGTATTTT.

The chain employs TRBV19 and TRBJ1-4; tentative D call: TRBD1 (5 bases). The germline V gene encodes CDR1 LNHDA and CDR2 SQIVND (reference sequence). V lost 3 bases and J lost 8, with 19 bases in between. The CDR3 has 16 amino acids. CDR3: CASSMTRTQKAEKLFF. As DNA, the CDR3 is TGTGCCAGTAGTATGACCAGGACACAAAAAGCGGAAAAACTGTTTTTT.

This clone was detected only a few times. This chain connects TRBV30 to TRBJ1-2; D call uncertain. V lost 7 bases, J lost 8 bases, and 17 bases lay in between. This CDR3 spans 12 amino acids. Germline V gene lookup returns CDR1 GTSNPN and CDR2 SVGIG (reference sequence). This chain's CDR3 is CALFNLPRGYTF. CDR3 DNA: TGTGCCTTATTCAACCTCCCGAGAGGCTACACCTTC.

The rearrangement uses TRBV4-1 and TRBJ1-1; no firm D call. This CDR3 region has 14 residues. Germline CDR1 and CDR2: MGHRA and YSYEKL. The V end was cut by 1 base, the J end by 1 base, with 7 bases between. The CDR3 DNA follows: TGCGCCAGCAGCCAAGCGTTAGGGAACACTGAAGCTTTCTTT. This encodes CASSQALGNTEAFF.

The V call is TRBV12-3 or TRBV12-4, the J call TRBJ2-5; D is uncertain. V lost 5 bases and J 4 bases, leaving 8 bases between the germline ends. The CDR3 covers 12 residues. As DNA, the CDR3 is TGTGCCAGCAGTAATGAAGGAGAGACCCAGTACTTC. It codes for CASSNEGETQYF.

This chain joins TRBV12-3 or TRBV12-4 and TRBJ1-2; possibly TRBD1 for D (5 bases). CDR3 length: 13 residues. This CDR3 reads CAITQGANYGYTF. DNA for the CDR3: TGTGCTATAACCCAGGGCGCTAACTATGGCTACACCTTC.